The following is a TCR beta chain sequence with its context. Its cognate antigen is unknown. The CDR3 covers 16 residues. Trimming left V 1 base short and J 6 bases short, with 18 bases between. Germline V gene sequence: CDR1 MGHRA, CDR2 YSYEKL. The sample belongs to a study of T cell repertoires in cytomegalovirus infection. Turning to the study itself: Used in the study were CMV epitopes, some recently identified and HLA-C-restricted, others well-studied and HLA-B-restricted. Indicated by public TCR beta signatures were CMV infection and matching HLA type.

TCRdb called the reads again in MiXCR, with one record for every CDR3 protein. The table has about half a million distinct CDR3 sequences, 33% seen once. Broader study findings: Ex vivo, HLA-C-restricted CMV-specific TCR beta clonotypes prevailed over the rest of the response.

The input for sequencing was cultured PBMCs, taken from culture after CMV antigen stimulation. The sequence was obtained from a human donor in good health (CMV status not recorded). Some clones in this sample may be carry-over from other donors' samples. The V gene is TRBV4-1, the J gene TRBJ1-2; tentative D call: TRBD1 (6 bases). CDR3 DNA sequence: TGCGCCAGCAGCCAAGTTATAGACAGGCGACGAAATGGCTACACCTTC. This translates into CASSQVIDRRRNGYTF.